This T cell receptor (beta chain) was profiled in a study of early T cells in non-severe SARS-CoV-2 infection (dated by TCRdb to about 2021). At the level of the whole study: Because TCR sequencing was done on bulk RNA from unsorted whole blood, the alpha and beta chains could not be paired. What the research found in general, with its limitations: VDJdb matching was skewed toward anti-spike CD8 responses, so virus-specific expansions were likely underestimated and private and CD4 specificities were missed.

This was a case-control study nested in a cohort of healthcare workers in London, UK, who had nasopharyngeal swab PCR tests and blood samples taken every week. Between 23 and 31 March 2020, the week of the UK lockdown, healthcare workers were enrolled and then followed up weekly for as long as 16 weeks. For CDR1 and CDR2, the germline V gene lists SQVTM and ANQGSEA. V ends up 1 base short and J 7 bases short, with an unmatched junction base count of 8. The CDR3 measures 14 amino acids from cysteine to phenylalanine. Just CDR3 DNA is preserved here, 42 bases in frame from base 1. A remark on this clonotype: Its antigen is still unknown. Since a much larger clone is just one base distant, this may be a read error.

Library construction relied on 5' RACE. Sequencer: NextSeq 500. The TCR library protocol attached unique molecular identifiers to individual cDNA molecules to correct for sequencing error and PCR bias. Both TCR alpha and beta chains were sequenced, and tight co-correlation was observed between alpha and beta sequence abundances in each sample. In the authors' own workflow: V gene, J gene and CDR3 annotation of TCR sequences was performed with Decombinator V4. TCRs were defined as expanded if a significant change between any two time points was detected under a Poisson model with p below 0.0001. TCR abundances were normalised to the total number of TCRs sequenced per sample and expressed as counts per million. TRAV1-2 paired with TRAJ12, TRAJ20 or TRAJ33 defined MAIT TCRs, while TRAV10 paired with TRAJ18 defined iNKT TCRs. VDJdb, accessed on 1 November 2021, was searched for TCRs annotated for CMV, EBV and SARS-CoV-2, and TCRs annotated for more than one antigen were excluded. The raw public data were reprocessed by TCRdb itself: fastp quality trimming at Q25, MiXCR clonotype calling, in-frame beta chains only. Rows are unified per CDR3 protein, each entry keeping the most common DNA and genes. TCRdb, not the original authors, processed these V and J calls. Here the sample has some 51,000 distinct CDR3 sequences; 15% occur a single time. The ten largest clones add up to 9% to 10% of the sample.

This chain is built from TRBV29-1 and TRBJ2-5; the central 8 bases match TRBD1. The TCR sequence derives from an adult who was a healthcare worker with PCR-confirmed SARS-CoV-2 infection or an uninfected control (not recorded which). This specimen was whole blood, taken at baseline. CDR3 loop: CSVEVGTGGVTQYF. The DNA sequence reads TGCAGCGTTGAAGTGGGGACAGGCGGAGTGACCCAGTACTTC.